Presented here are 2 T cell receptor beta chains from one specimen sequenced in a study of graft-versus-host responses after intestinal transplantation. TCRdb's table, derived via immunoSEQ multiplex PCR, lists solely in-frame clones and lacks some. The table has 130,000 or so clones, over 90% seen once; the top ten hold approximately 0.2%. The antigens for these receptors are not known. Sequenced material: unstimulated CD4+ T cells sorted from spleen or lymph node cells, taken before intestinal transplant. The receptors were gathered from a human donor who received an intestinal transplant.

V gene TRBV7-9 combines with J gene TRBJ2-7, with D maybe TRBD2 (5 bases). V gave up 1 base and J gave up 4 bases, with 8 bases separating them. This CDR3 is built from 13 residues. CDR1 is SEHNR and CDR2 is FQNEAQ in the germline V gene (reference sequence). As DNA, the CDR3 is TGTGCCAGCAGCTTAGGGGAGAGGTACGAGCAGTACTTC. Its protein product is CASSLGERYEQYF.

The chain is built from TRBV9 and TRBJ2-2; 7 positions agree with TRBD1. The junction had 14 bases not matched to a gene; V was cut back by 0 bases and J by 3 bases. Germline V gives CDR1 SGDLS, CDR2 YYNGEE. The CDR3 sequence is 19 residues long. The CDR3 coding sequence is TGTGCCAGCAGCGTAGTTGCCCCCCGACAGGGACCCTACACCGGGGAGCTGTTTTTT. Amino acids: CASSVVAPRQGPYTGELFF.